The clone carrying this T cell receptor beta chain turned up a few times. Its antigen remains unknown. A second roughly 6 to 11 cycle PCR used barcoded and J-beta primers. Tags on each cDNA molecule came from a template-switch adaptor with 12 random nucleotides. Individual samples furnished no less than 2.5 million CDR3-containing paired-end reads apiece. One entry per CDR3 protein results from TCRdb running MiXCR on the 5' RACE reads. Among over 450,000 distinct CDR3 sequences listed, around 24% were seen once. This sample was taken from a study of blood T cells in healthy people across ages. Overall study results and limits: TCR beta diversity per million T cells fell roughly linearly with age.

The CDR3 is 18 residues long. With 4 bases removed from V and 0 bases from J, the gap between germline ends came to 18 bases. Germline V CDR1 and CDR2: LGHDT, YNNKEL (reference sequence). These data were also reused for a study on T cells of mothers and their children.

The chain links TRBV3-1 to TRBJ1-4, with D possibly TRBD1 on 6 matching bases. Sequencing was performed on blood. The clonotype originates from a boy aged 5-17 years in good health. The CDR3 coding sequence is TGTGCCAGCAGCCCCGAAGCCCGGACAGCTGCAACTAATGAAAAACTGTTTTTT. Translated: CASSPEARTAATNEKLFF.